This TCR beta chain was recorded in a study of cytomegalovirus exposure and HLA in healthy donors. In the study overall: T cells numbering about 200 million yielded 95 million to 140 million unique TCR beta sequences in an earlier analysis.

With 60 Vbeta and 13 Jbeta primers, the PCR was carried out. Measured with immunoSEQ multiplex PCR; TCRdb has only the in-frame clones, and not every one. This table has a few hundred thousand clones, more than 60% appearing once. The J segment lost 2 bases and the V segment lost 3 bases, leaving 9 bases of the junction unmatched. The CDR3 consists of 16 residues. Sequencing was performed on PBMCs. The TCR comes from a girl aged 2 to 9 in good health and CMV-seronegative. The chain recombines TRBV23-1 with TRBJ2-7; TRBD2 agrees at 8 bases. TRBV23-1 carries the ORF label, with uncertain function. For the CDR3, the DNA is TGCGCCAGCAGTCACATTGGGACTAGTGGGACCTACGAGCAGTACTTC. Its protein is CASSHIGTSGTYEQYF.